The 14 T cell receptor beta chains given below trace back to one sample, sequenced in a study of cytomegalovirus exposure and HLA in healthy donors. Use of 60 Vbeta and 13 Jbeta primers characterized the PCR. Assay used: immunoSEQ multiplex PCR; TCRdb lists only in-frame clones, some missing. The sample includes 150,000 to 200,000 clones, 76% of them seen just once. The sample was PBMCs. Receptors were obtained from a man aged 18 to 35 in good health and CMV-seronegative.

The chain couples TRBV27 to TRBJ2-1, with 9 bases matching TRBD2. In germline, CDR1 is MNHEY, CDR2 SMNVEV (reference sequence). The CDR3 length is 16 residues. Trimming removed 2 bases from V and 0 bases from J; junction bases left unmatched: 2. CDR3 amino acids: CASSLLSGSSYNEQFF. CDR3 in DNA: TGTGCCAGCAGTTTACTTAGCGGGAGCTCCTACAATGAGCAGTTCTTC.

This clone was observed a handful of times. The rearrangement joins TRBV30 to TRBJ1-2; no reliable D call. The length of the CDR3 is 12 residues. V lost 4 bases and J 8 bases, leaving 14 bases between the germline ends. Germline loops: CDR1 GTSNPN, CDR2 SVGIG (reference sequence). CDR3 nucleotide sequence: TGTGCCTGGAAAGGCTCCGGGAAGGGCTACACCTTC. The encoded protein is CAWKGSGKGYTF.

The chain recombines TRBV27 with TRBJ1-6; 8 nucleotides align to TRBD1. V was pared by 3 bases and J by 5 bases, with 9 bases of the junction left unmatched. CDR1 MNHEY and CDR2 SMNVEV come from the germline V gene (reference sequence). This CDR3 has 17 amino acids. The CDR3 DNA sequence: TGTGCCAGCAGTTTTTATATCGGACAGGGCAATAATTCACCCCTCCACTTT. Encoded protein: CASSFYIGQGNNSPLHF.

The J gene is TRBJ2-3, the V gene TRBV19, with 7 bases that match TRBD1. The V segment lost 5 bases and the J segment 0 bases; nucleotides outside the gene matches: 11. Germline V gives CDR1 LNHDA, CDR2 SQIVND (reference sequence). The CDR3 spans 17 residues. The CDR3 here is CASSPRTGQTSTDTQYF. The CDR3 DNA follows: TGTGCCAGTAGTCCAAGGACAGGTCAAACTAGCACAGATACGCAGTATTTT.

Here the CDR3 DNA reads TGTGCCAGCAGCCGACTCGGGAAAGCTTTCTTT. Amino acids: CASSRLGKAFF. The V call is TRBV6-5, the J call TRBJ1-1; D is ambiguous. The germline V gene has CDR1 MNHEY and CDR2 SVGAGI. This CDR3 comprises 11 residues. Trimming removed 6 bases at V and 9 bases at J, with 11 bases between.

The J gene is TRBJ2-1, the V gene TRBV9; D ambiguous. Germline V gene sequence: CDR1 SGDLS, CDR2 YYNGEE. V was clipped by 4 bases and J by 0 bases, with 11 bases between them. This CDR3 spans 15 amino acids. The CDR3 DNA sequence: TGTGCCAGCAGCCCAGGTTATAGCTCCTACAATGAGCAGTTCTTC. It translates to CASSPGYSSYNEQFF.

This clone was counted a single time. The genes are TRBV29-1 and TRBJ1-1; a weak D match, TRBD1 (6 bases). The CDR3 runs to 14 residues. The V gene's germline CDR1 is SQVTM and CDR2 ANQGSEA. V was shortened by 7 bases and J by 1 base, with 16 bases between the two germline ends. CDR3 in amino acids: CSGAQQGRNTEAFF. CDR3 sequence (DNA): TGCAGCGGGGCACAACAGGGAAGGAACACTGAAGCTTTCTTT. The full variable domain, in which reference TRBV29-1 and TRBJ1-1 provide the parts outside the CDR3, is SAVISQKPSRDICQRGTSLTIQCQVDSQVTMMFWYRQQPGQSLTLIATANQGSEATYESGFVIDKFPISRPNLTFSTLTVSNMSPEDSSIYLCSGAQQGRNTEAFFGQGTRLTVV.

This clone appeared once. J is TRBJ2-1 and V is TRBV28; a possible D gene is TRBD2 (5 bases). Trimming removed 11 bases at V and 4 bases at J, with 15 bases between. The CDR3 has 13 residues. Germline V gene data show CDR1 as MDHEN and CDR2 as SYDVKM. CDR3 in amino acids: CAGRTDGYNEQFF. The CDR3, as DNA: TGTGCCGGGCGGACTGACGGATACAATGAGCAGTTCTTC. Supplemented by reference TRBV28 and TRBJ2-1, the full variable domain reads DVKVTQSSRYLVKRTGEKVFLECVQDMDHENMFWYRQDPGLGLRLIYFSYDVKMKEKGDIPEGYSVSREKKERFSLILESASTNQTSMYLCAGRTDGYNEQFFGPGTRLTVL.

There are a few counts of this clone. The chain joins TRBV29-1 to TRBJ2-7, with D possibly TRBD2 on 5 matching bases. The germline gives CDR1 SQVTM, CDR2 ANQGSEA. V gave up 3 bases and J gave up 3 bases, with 12 bases separating them. The CDR3 has 13 amino acids. The CDR3 DNA follows: TGCAGCGTTGAGGCACCGGGGAGCTACGAGCAGTACTTC. Its translation: CSVEAPGSYEQYF.

The chain is built from TRBV2 and TRBJ1-6; TRBD1 is a possible D gene (5 bases). Trimming took off 1 base at V and 6 bases at J, with 13 bases between the two ends. Per germline, CDR1 SNHLY and CDR2 FYNNEI. The CDR3 has 16 amino acids. This CDR3 reads CASSEGAGKTNSPLHF. The CDR3 bases are TGTGCCAGCAGTGAAGGTGCAGGGAAAACTAATTCACCCCTCCACTTT.

This clone appeared once. The chain uses TRBV13 and TRBJ1-1; a weak D match, TRBD1 (5 bases). CDR1 PRHDT and CDR2 FYEKMQ come from the germline V gene (reference sequence). This CDR3 contains 14 residues. The ends were cut back, 2 bases at V and 1 base at J, with 8 bases in the middle. For the CDR3, the DNA is TGTGCCAGCAGCTTACTCCAGGGGAACACTGAAGCTTTCTTT. Translated, it gives CASSLLQGNTEAFF.

This clone occurred once. V usage is TRBV18 and J usage is TRBJ1-2; D possibly corresponds to TRBD1 (6 bases). Trimming left V 3 bases short and J 4 bases short, with 9 bases between. This CDR3 has 13 amino acids. CDR1 and CDR2 (germline): KGHSH, LQKENI. CDR3 loop: CASSPGTSYGYTF. The CDR3 nucleotides read TGTGCCAGCTCACCCGGGACATCCTATGGCTACACCTTC.

The V and J genes are TRBV5-4 and TRBJ2-5; the D gene is possibly TRBD1 (6 bases). The germline V and J ends were trimmed by 2 bases and 4 bases, with 12 bases remaining between them. The germline V gene encodes CDR1 SGHNT and CDR2 YYREEE (reference sequence). The CDR3 is 14 residues long. For the CDR3, the DNA is TGTGCCAGCAGCTTCATGACAGGTCTAGAGACCCAGTACTTC. This codes for CASSFMTGLETQYF.

This clone was detected a few times. Within the sample, other DNA sequences also encode this same CDR3. The J gene is TRBJ2-7, the V gene TRBV5-1; TRBD1 matches 10 bases. V dropped 4 bases and J dropped 1; count of bases not matched to a gene: 5. The length of the CDR3 is 15 residues. CDR1 and CDR2 from the germline V gene are SGHRS and YFSETQ. The CDR3 spells CASSPRQGASYEQYF. CDR3 nucleotide sequence: TGCGCCAGCAGCCCCAGACAGGGGGCTTCCTACGAGCAGTACTTC.